The present entry profiles one T cell receptor beta chain with its context. In the original workflow: Reference gene primer amplification gave estimated nucleated cell counts. TCRdb's table, derived via immunoSEQ multiplex PCR, lists solely in-frame clones and lacks some. The V and J calls and clone size are taken from that table; D and trimming were inferred from the DNA. The profile shows just under 65,000 clones, roughly 80% of them singletons. Trimming cost V 5 bases and J 5 bases, with 10 bases left between them. The CDR3 has 13 residues. Germline-derived CDR1 and CDR2 are MNHNY and SVGAGI (reference sequence). This record comes from a study of blood T cell repertoires in COVID-19. About the study: Samples of COVID-19 (acute and convalescent) were obtained from the United States, Italy and Spain. PBMCs, B-cell-depleted T cells, or T cells were the source of the cDNA or gDNA that made up the material.

The sequenced sample was peripheral blood. This TCR was sampled from a human donor in a cohort sampled during active COVID-19. The chain combines TRBV6-6 with TRBJ1-5; no firm D call. The DNA for the CDR3 is TGTGCCAGCAGTACGACGACATATCAGCCCCAGCATTTT. Protein product: CASSTTTYQPQHF.